This TCR beta chain was profiled in a study of shared clonotypes between healthy human individuals. About the study: Three plates were used per donor for CD4 naive, three for CD4 memory, two for CD8 naive and one for CD8 memory.

Note on this clone: Its antigen is undetermined. Other DNA sequences of this sample code for an identical CDR3.

In the source study's methods: ImmunoSEQ output held junction-only sequences without quality scores, so filtering differed. Libraries were prepared by immunoSEQ multiplex PCR; TCRdb keeps only in-frame clonotypes and omits some of them. V and J calls and clone size are copied from that table; D and trimming were computed from the DNA. The table includes 1,400,000 or so clones, roughly 98.5% detected once. Regarding the study as a whole: Sample collection involved blood only; tissue repertoires are likely different.

The CDR3 spans 12 residues. Germline V gene data show CDR1 as ENHRY and CDR2 as SYGVKD. The germline V and J ends were trimmed by 2 bases and 3 bases, with 5 bases remaining between them. This receptor was taken from a man aged 25 to 40 in good health. The J gene is TRBJ2-7, the V gene TRBV10-3; D is unclear. The sample was naive CD4+ T cells sorted from blood. The subset was: CD45RA+ positively selected. The CDR3 spells CAISEGFYEQYF. The CDR3 nucleotides read TGTGCCATCAGTGAGGGCTTCTACGAGCAGTACTTC.